Listed below are T cell receptor beta chains from one sample, sequenced in a study of cytomegalovirus exposure and HLA in healthy donors. Assay used: immunoSEQ multiplex PCR; TCRdb lists only in-frame clones, some missing. This sample has 250,000 to 350,000 clones, with approximately 70% found just once. The sample taken for sequencing was PBMCs. The receptors here all came from a female donor in good health and CMV-seronegative. Both conserved end residues are part of each CDR3. The D gene is left open where the match is weak. Rows may omit the clone size; those that give it use once, few, many or a size class.

TRBD2	TRBV19	TRBJ2-3	NA	TGTGCCAGTAGTCTTTGGGGACTAGCGGGAGAATCAGATACGCAGTATTTT	CASSLWGLAGESDTQYF
TRBD2	TRBV13	TRBJ2-5	NA	TGTGCCAGCAGCTTATCGGGAGGGCCCAAGACCCAGTACTTC	CASSLSGGPKTQYF
NA	TRBV25-1	TRBJ2-1	NA	TGTGCCAGCAGTGTGCCTACCCCGGGACACCACAATGAGCAGTTCTTC	CASSVPTPGHHNEQFF
TRBD2	TRBV5-1	TRBJ2-3	NA	TGCGCCAGCAGCCAAGGGACTAGCGGGAGCACAGATACGCAGTATTTT	CASSQGTSGSTDTQYF
TRBD1	TRBV7-9	TRBJ1-1	NA	TGTTCCAGCAGCTTAGGGACAGGCCCTCCTGAAGCTTTCTTT	CSSSLGTGPPEAFF
TRBD1	TRBV6-4	TRBJ2-3	few	TGTGCCAGCAGTGACGGGACAGGGGGCGCAGATACGCAGTATTTT	CASSDGTGGADTQYF
TRBD2	TRBV5-1	TRBJ2-7	once	TGCGCCAGCAGCTTGGGGTCTAGGCTAGCGGACGAGCAGTACTTC	CASSLGSRLADEQYF
NA	TRBV21-1	TRBJ1-6	NA	TGTGCCAGCAGCACTCTTCTCAATTCACCCCTCCACTTT	CASSTLLNSPLHF
NA	TRBV6-5	TRBJ1-2	once	TGTGCCAGCAGTTATCCCCCCGGGGGCTACACCTTC	CASSYPPGGYTF
TRBD2	TRBV5-1	TRBJ2-5	NA	TGCGCCAGCAGCTTAGAGGGTAGCGGGAGTAAAGAGACCCAGTACTTC	CASSLEGSGSKETQYF
TRBD2	TRBV6-4	TRBJ2-1	few	TGTGCCAGCAGTGGGGCGGGAGGCCACAATGAGCAGTTCTTC	CASSGAGGHNEQFF
NA	TRBV27	TRBJ2-3	NA	TGTGCCAGCAGTTTGTATCGCGGGACTAGCACAGATACGCAGTATTTT	CASSLYRGTSTDTQYF
NA	TRBV5-1	TRBJ2-7	NA	TGCGCCAGCAGCTTGGCCCCCGGGGGCGAGCAGTACTTC	CASSLAPGGEQYF
NA	TRBV10-3	TRBJ2-6	NA	TGTGCCATCAGTGTGACAGGGACTGGCTCTGGGGCCAACGTCCTGACTTTC	CAISVTGTGSGANVLTF
NA	TRBV5-1	TRBJ2-3	NA	TGCGCCAGCAGCACTGGGAGAGATACGCAGTATTTT	CASSTGRDTQYF
NA	TRBV19	TRBJ1-6	NA	TGTGCCAGTAGTGTAAAACGACTTTCACCCCTCCACTTT	CASSVKRLSPLHF
TRBD2	TRBV14	TRBJ2-1	NA	TGTGCCAGCAGCTACCGGACTAGCGGAACTGACAATGAGCAGTTCTTC	CASSYRTSGTDNEQFF
TRBD2	TRBV27	TRBJ2-3	NA	TGTGCCAGCAGTTCCCCTGAGCGGGACTTGTTACATACGCAGTATTTT	CASSSPERDLLHTQYF
NA	TRBV7-9	TRBJ2-7	few	TGTGCCAGCAGCCGACTAGACTTCTACGAGCAGTACTTC	CASSRLDFYEQYF
NA	TRBV21-1	TRBJ2-3	NA	TGTGCCAGCAGCAAAGAGAGACTAGCGGCGATGAGCACAGATACGCAGTATTTT	CASSKERLAAMSTDTQYF
TRBD2	TRBV7-9	TRBJ2-1	NA	TGTGCCAGCAGCTATTTAGCGGGTCCATACAATGAGCAGTTCTTC	CASSYLAGPYNEQFF
TRBD1	TRBV27	TRBJ1-5	NA	TGTGCCAGCAGGCTAACAGGGGGCGATCAGCCCCAGCATTTT	CASRLTGGDQPQHF
TRBD2	TRBV2	TRBJ2-5	NA	TGTGCCAGCAGTGGGACTAGCGGGTACCAAGAGACCCAGTACTTC	CASSGTSGYQETQYF
TRBD2	TRBV7-9	TRBJ2-7	NA	TGTGTCAGCAGGAGCGGGATAGCGGGATTGGGGTCCTACGAGCAGTACTTC	CVSRSGIAGLGSYEQYF
TRBD2	TRBV25-1	TRBJ2-7	NA	TGTGCCAGCAGTCCGGCGGGAGCCTACGAGCAGTACTTC	CASSPAGAYEQYF
NA	TRBV6-6	TRBJ2-2	NA	TGTGCCAGCAGTGAGTTCGCCGGGGAGCTGTTTTTT	CASSEFAGELFF
TRBD2	TRBV2	TRBJ2-1	NA	TGTGCCAGCGGGCCTACCGCGGGAGCCAGGGAGCAGTTCTTC	CASGPTAGAREQFF
TRBD1	TRBV5-1	TRBJ2-5	NA	TGCGCCAGCAGCCGTCGGACAGGGGGCGAGGAGACCCAGTACTTC	CASSRRTGGEETQYF
TRBD1	TRBV5-4	TRBJ2-7	NA	TGTGCCAGCAGCTTGGCCGGGACAGGCTCCTACGAGCAGTACTTC	CASSLAGTGSYEQYF
NA	TRBV2	TRBJ1-3	NA	TGTGCCGGAACAGGGCTCCGCTCTGGAAACACCATATATTTT	CAGTGLRSGNTIYF
TRBD2	TRBV7-9	TRBJ2-1	NA	TGTTCCAGCAGCCTGGGAGGGAACAATGAGCAGTTCTTC	CSSSLGGNNEQFF
TRBD2	TRBV2	TRBJ2-5	once	TGTGCCTTGCGTGAAGGTGTTGTTGCGGGAGGCCTCGGAGAGACCCAGTACTTC	CALREGVVAGGLGETQYF
NA	TRBV5-1	TRBJ1-1	NA	TGCGCCAGCAGCTCTGCTTCCGGGGGGGAAGCTTTCTTT	CASSSASGGEAFF
TRBD2	TRBV27	TRBJ2-1	NA	TGTGCCAGCAGTTCTGGGACTAGCGGGGTACGTCACAATGAGCAGTTCTTC	CASSSGTSGVRHNEQFF
NA	TRBV11-2	TRBJ2-6	NA	TGTGCCAGCAGGTCACTTCGGATCAGGGCCGGGGGTGGGGCCAACGTCCTGACTTTC	CASRSLRIRAGGGANVLTF
TRBD2	TRBV9	TRBJ2-7	NA	TGTGCCAGCAGCGTAGGATTAGCGGGAGAGCACGAGCAGTACTTC	CASSVGLAGEHEQYF
TRBD1	TRBV15	TRBJ1-2	NA	TGTGCCACCAGCAGTGACAAGGGGGCAGGAGGCTACACCTTC	CATSSDKGAGGYTF
NA	TRBV6-1	TRBJ1-2	NA	TGTGCCAGCAGTGAGGGGCTGAGATATGGCTACACCTTC	CASSEGLRYGYTF
NA	TRBV28	TRBJ1-1	NA	TGTGCCAGCAGTTTACCCGGTCCGGGAGAAGCTTTCTTT	CASSLPGPGEAFF
NA	TRBV27	TRBJ2-7	NA	TGTGCCAGCAGTTTGGCTATCGGGACAACCTACGAGCAGTACTTC	CASSLAIGTTYEQYF
TRBD2	TRBV6-5	TRBJ2-7	NA	TGTGCCAGCAGTCCACGAGCGGGGGCCCAATACGAGCAGTACTTC	CASSPRAGAQYEQYF
NA	TRBV5-1	TRBJ2-2	NA	TGCGCCAGCAGCTCGATTCGGGAATACCCCGGGGAGCTGTTTTTT	CASSSIREYPGELFF
NA	TRBV27	TRBJ2-2	NA	TGTGCCAGTAAGGGAGTTTTGCGTGGGGAGCTGTTTTTT	CASKGVLRGELFF
NA	TRBV7-9	TRBJ1-6	few	TGTGCCAGCAGCTTAGTGGGGGTCACCGGGACAAGGGCTAATTCACCCCTCCACTTT	CASSLVGVTGTRANSPLHF
TRBD2	TRBV29-1	TRBJ2-3	NA	TGCAGCGTTGAAGGATTCATGGCTAGCGGGGGGGGCACAGATACGCAGTATTTT	CSVEGFMASGGGTDTQYF